The clone carrying this T cell receptor (beta chain) was detected ten times or more. These data belong to a study of CD8 T cells in ankylosing spondylitis. Construction of TCR beta libraries was performed using quantitative 5'-RACE with molecular barcodes. MiXCR was run by TCRdb on the 5' RACE reads, yielding one entry per CDR3 protein. Of 85,000 to 100,000 distinct CDR3 sequences listed, 8.8% are singletons. This CDR3 is 14 amino acids long. Trimming removed 6 bases at V and 1 base at J, with 12 bases between. The rearrangement links TRBV12-3 or TRBV12-4 to TRBJ1-1; unclear D gene. This sequence was found in a male donor with ankylosing spondylitis or in good health (not recorded which). The sample was blood, either unsorted or a sorted T cell fraction (not recorded which). CDR3 nucleotide sequence: TGTGCCAGCAGCAGCGAGCAGAGGAACACTGAAGCTTTCTTT. Translating gives CASSSEQRNTEAFF.